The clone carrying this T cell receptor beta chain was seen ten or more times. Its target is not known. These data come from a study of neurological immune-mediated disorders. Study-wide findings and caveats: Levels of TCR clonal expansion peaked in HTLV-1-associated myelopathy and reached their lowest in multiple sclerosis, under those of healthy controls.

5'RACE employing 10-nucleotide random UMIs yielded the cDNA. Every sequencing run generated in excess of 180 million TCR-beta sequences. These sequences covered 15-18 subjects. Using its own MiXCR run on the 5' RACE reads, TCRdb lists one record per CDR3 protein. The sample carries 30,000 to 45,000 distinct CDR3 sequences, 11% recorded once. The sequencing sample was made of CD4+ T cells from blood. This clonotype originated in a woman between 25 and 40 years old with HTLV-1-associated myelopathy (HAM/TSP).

CDR3 region: CASTTQGRLNYGYTF. The CDR3 bases are TGTGCCAGTACTACTCAGGGGCGTTTGAACTATGGCTACACCTTC. The V gene is TRBV19, the J gene TRBJ1-2; possible D gene TRBD1, 6 bases. Trimming left V 7 bases short and J 2 bases short, with 17 bases between. This CDR3 spans 15 amino acids. The germline gives CDR1 LNHDA, CDR2 SQIVND (reference sequence). The complete variable domain, with remaining parts taken from reference TRBV19 and TRBJ1-2, reads DGGITQSPKYLFRKEGQNVTLSCEQNLNHDAMYWYRQDPGQGLRLIYYSQIVNDFQKGDIAEGYSVSREKKESFPLTVTSAQKNPTAFYLCASTTQGRLNYGYTFGSGTRLTVV.